This T cell receptor (beta chain) was captured in a study of CDR3 diversity in severe acne. Germline CDR1 and CDR2: LNHDA and SQIVND (reference sequence). Trimming left V 6 bases short and J 6 bases short, with 8 bases between. This CDR3 region has 12 residues. TCRdb used MiXCR to reprocess the PCR reads, holding one entry per CDR3 protein. The sample contains 100,000 or so distinct CDR3 sequences, more than 45% of which appear only once. The receptor was derived from a male donor with acne. Sequenced sample: blood. V and J are TRBV19 and TRBJ2-2; D is uncertain. The CDR3 coding sequence is TGTGCCAGTAGCTCCTCACCCGGGGAGCTGTTTTTT. Translating gives CASSSSPGELFF.